This TCR beta chain was identified during a study of blood T cell repertoires in COVID-19 (dated by TCRdb to 2020 to 2021). About the study as a whole: Samples from collaborators originated in the United States, Italy and Spain and spanned both the acute and convalescent phases of COVID-19. The material from the prospective study consisted of cDNA or gDNA derived from T cells, B-cell-depleted T cells, or PBMCs. The dataset comprised deeply sampled blood TCRbeta repertoires from subjects exposed to, actively infected with, or recovered from COVID-19. The repertoires were made available in a free public database intended to serve as a resource for research on the immune response to SARS-CoV-2. The samples were drawn from two sources: the first 160 participants of the ongoing ImmuneRACE study, and approximately 1,300 subjects contributed by 6 global collaborators. Nearly every sample came with metadata listing a de-identified subject ID, COVID-19 status, age in years and sex. HLA class I and class II types, where available, came from metadata supplied by the sample provider rather than from assay-based typing. What the work shows at the level of the full study, not this receptor alone: The amount of clinical and demographic metadata varied by source and participant and was provided uncurated.

TCRbeta CDR3 regions were amplified from genomic DNA by means of the immunoSEQ Assay, a bias-controlled multiplex PCR. The paper's data handling went like this. Nucleated cell counts per sample were estimated from amplification of reference gene primers within the assay. Sequence reads were collapsed and filtered to measure the absolute abundance of every unique TCRbeta CDR3 rearrangement. Productive Simpson clonality was computed per sample as the square root of Simpson's diversity index over productive rearrangements. TCRdb's version of the immuneACCESS table is confined to in-frame rearrangements and falls short of the full clone set. An unresolved V gene accounts for under half of the shortfall where checked; the remainder is of unknown origin. V, J and clone size reflect that table, while D and trimming were determined from the DNA. A total of about 420,000 clones appear in this sample, approximately 90% of them only once. Of the sample, less than 0.95% is held by the ten largest clones.

Reading the germline V gene (reference sequence) gives CDR1 LGHDT and CDR2 YNNKEL. Counted from cysteine to phenylalanine, this CDR3 has 15 amino acids. Just the 45-base CDR3 DNA is kept, in frame starting at base 1. V was cut back by 1 base and J by 7 bases, leaving a gap of 17 bases between them. At one collaborating source in Seattle, patients were enrolled during active infection and were followed longitudinally through the course of disease. Whole blood was collected in K2EDTA tubes by collaborating institutions according to the institutions' own protocols. For TCRbeta analysis, collaborators shipped samples as frozen whole blood, isolated PBMCs, or DNA extracted from either of those sample types. To note about this clone: Which antigen it targets is not known. Base qualities are not at hand, and no much larger clone is one base apart.

This clonotype was sampled from a young man with COVID-19, enrolled during active disease. The sequenced sample was peripheral blood. The chain links TRBV3-1 (or the pseudogene TRBV3-2) with TRBJ2-7; the D region possibly corresponds to TRBD1 (5 bases align). The nucleotide sequence reads TGTGCCAGCAGCCAAGTGTCCCAGGGATTTAGGGAGCAGTACTTC. Protein translation: CASSQVSQGFREQYF.